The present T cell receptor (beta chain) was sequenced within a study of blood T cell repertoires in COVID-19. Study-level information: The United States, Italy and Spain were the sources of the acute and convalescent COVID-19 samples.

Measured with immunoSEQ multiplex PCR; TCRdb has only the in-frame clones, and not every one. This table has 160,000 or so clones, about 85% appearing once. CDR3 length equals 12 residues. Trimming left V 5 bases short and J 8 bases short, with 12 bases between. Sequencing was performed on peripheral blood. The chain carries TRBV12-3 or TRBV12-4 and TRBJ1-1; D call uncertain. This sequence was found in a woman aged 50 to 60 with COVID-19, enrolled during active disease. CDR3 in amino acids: CASSAAPVEAFF. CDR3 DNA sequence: TGTGCCAGCAGTGCGGCTCCCGTCGAAGCTTTCTTT.